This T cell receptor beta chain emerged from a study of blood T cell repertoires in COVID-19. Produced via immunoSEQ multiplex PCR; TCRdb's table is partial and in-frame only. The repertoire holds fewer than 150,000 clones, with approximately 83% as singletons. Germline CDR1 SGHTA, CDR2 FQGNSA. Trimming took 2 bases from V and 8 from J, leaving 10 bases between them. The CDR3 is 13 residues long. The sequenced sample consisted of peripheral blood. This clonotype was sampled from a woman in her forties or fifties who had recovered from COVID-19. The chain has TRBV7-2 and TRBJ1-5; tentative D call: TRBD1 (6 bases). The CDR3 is CASSLSRDKPQHF. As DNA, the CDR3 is TGTGCCAGCAGCTTATCCCGGGACAAGCCCCAGCATTTT.